A single sample is the source of the 18 T cell receptor beta chains below, sequenced in a study of identical twins. TCRdb reanalysed the 5' RACE reads using MiXCR and keeps one entry per CDR3 protein. The data show 550,000 to 700,000 distinct CDR3 sequences, 21% seen once. This sample was also put to use in a study of T cells expressing NK-cell markers.

Source material: PBMCs. These receptors originate from a woman aged 18-29 years in good health.

J is TRBJ2-3 and V is TRBV3-1; D is ambiguous. V was cut by 1 base and J by 0 bases, with 14 bases left in between. CDR3 length: 17 amino acids. Germline-derived CDR1 and CDR2 are LGHDT and YNNKEL (reference sequence). The CDR3 DNA is TGTGCCAGCAGCCAAGGCATCCGACTGTACAGCACAGATACGCAGTATTTT. It codes for CASSQGIRLYSTDTQYF.

This chain joins TRBV7-2 and TRBJ2-7; 9 bases line up with TRBD2. V was pared by 4 bases and J by 8 bases, with 15 bases of the junction left unmatched. This CDR3 comprises 16 residues. Germline-derived CDR1 and CDR2 are SGHTA and FQGNSA. In nucleotides, the CDR3 is TGTGCCAGCAGCTCAGTCTCCGCTAGCGGGACTCGGCAGCAGTACTTC. The encoded protein is CASSSVSASGTRQQYF. Filled out from reference TRBV7-2 and TRBJ2-7, the complete variable domain reads GAGVSQSPSNKVTEKGKDVELRCDPISGHTALYWYRQSLGQGLEFLIYFQGNSAPDKSGLPSDRFSAERTGGSVSTLTIQRTQQEDSAVYLCASSSVSASGTRQQYFGPGTRLTVT.

This clonotype came up a few times. The chain joins TRBV7-9 to TRBJ1-5; 7 bases align to TRBD1. Trimming at V came to 5 bases and at J to 3 bases, leaving 7 bases not matched to a gene. Germline V lookup: CDR1 SEHNR, CDR2 FQNEAQ (reference sequence). The CDR3 runs 15 residues. The CDR3 region has the DNA TGTGCCAGCAGCGCGGGGACAGCTTCCAATCAGCCCCAGCATTTT. The encoded protein is CASSAGTASNQPQHF.

V is TRBV10-3 and J is TRBJ1-1; D might be TRBD1 (6 bases). Deletions cut 6 bases from V and 4 bases from J, with 15 bases between. The CDR3 length is 14 residues. Germline V gives CDR1 ENHRY, CDR2 SYGVKD. The CDR3 loop reads CAIRARGEGTEAFF. Here the CDR3 DNA reads TGTGCCATCAGGGCCAGGGGCGAGGGCACTGAAGCTTTCTTT.

The rearrangement uses TRBV7-2 and TRBJ2-3, with D unclear. Between the trimmed V and J ends, which lost 3 bases and 7 bases, there was a span of 11 bases. Germline CDR1 and CDR2: SGHTA and FQGNSA. This CDR3 is built from 13 residues. The CDR3 loop reads CASSFGPKNTQYF. The CDR3 DNA reads TGTGCCAGCAGCTTTGGCCCCAAGAATACGCAGTATTTT. Together with reference TRBV7-2 and TRBJ2-3, the CDR3 gives the full variable domain: GAGVSQSPSNKVTEKGKDVELRCDPISGHTALYWYRQSLGQGLEFLIYFQGNSAPDKSGLPSDRFSAERTGGSVSTLTIQRTQQEDSAVYLCASSFGPKNTQYFGPGTRLTVL.

The rearrangement uses TRBV20-1 and TRBJ1-5; 8 bases fit TRBD1. The germline V gene encodes CDR1 DFQATT and CDR2 SNEGSKA (reference sequence). The CDR3 contains 14 residues. The J segment lost 7 bases and the V segment lost 2 bases, leaving 7 bases of the junction unmatched. The CDR3 here is CSARPTGENQPQHF. CDR3 DNA sequence: TGCAGTGCTAGACCGACAGGGGAGAACCAGCCCCAGCATTTT.

This clonotype was detected only a few times. The V gene is TRBV13, the J gene TRBJ2-3, with unresolved D. The V and J ends lost 1 base and 11 bases respectively, with 13 bases between them. Germline V lookup: CDR1 PRHDT, CDR2 FYEKMQ (reference sequence). The CDR3 is 13 amino acids. In DNA form, the CDR3 reads TGTGCCAGCAGCTTAGCTTGGGCAGGACGGCAGTATTTT. This encodes CASSLAWAGRQYF. Filled out from reference TRBV13 and TRBJ2-3, the complete variable domain reads AAGVIQSPRHLIKEKRETATLKCYPIPRHDTVYWYQQGPGQDPQFLISFYEKMQSDKGSIPDRFSAQQFSDYHSELNMSSLELGDSALYFCASSLAWAGRQYFGPGTRLTVL.

This clonotype appeared many times. The gene calls are TRBV2 and TRBJ2-7, with 7 nucleotides matching TRBD2. This CDR3 region has 13 residues. V was clipped by 7 bases and J by 5 bases; unmatched bases: 8. Germline values: CDR1 SNHLY, CDR2 FYNNEI. Here the CDR3 reads CASIAAGVNEQYF. DNA for the CDR3: TGTGCCAGCATAGCGGCGGGAGTCAACGAGCAGTACTTC.

The chain has TRBV20-1 and TRBJ2-5, with 14 positions matching TRBD2. The trim removed 3 bases at V and 1 base at J, leaving 1 base unmatched. This CDR3 contains 15 residues. Germline CDR1 reads DFQATT; CDR2 reads SNEGSKA (reference sequence). DNA of the CDR3: TGCAGTGCTAGGGGACTAGCGGGGGTCCAAGAGACCCAGTACTTC. Protein sequence: CSARGLAGVQETQYF.

This CDR3 is CASTLGQGFNEQFF. The CDR3 nucleotides are TGTGCCAGTACCTTGGGACAGGGTTTTAATGAGCAGTTCTTC. The chain combines TRBV19 with TRBJ2-1, with TRBD1 matching 9 bases. Per germline, CDR1 LNHDA and CDR2 SQIVND (reference sequence). The length of the CDR3 is 14 residues. Trimming removed 7 bases from V and 7 bases from J; junction bases left unmatched: 8.

The chain combines TRBV29-1 with TRBJ1-1; 8 bases are a match to TRBD1. Per germline, CDR1 SQVTM and CDR2 ANQGSEA. V lost 8 bases and J lost 4; bases outside the gene matches: 3. CDR3 length: 11 residues. The CDR3 nucleotides are TGCAGCTCGGGACAGGTCACTGAAGCTTTCTTT. Its translation: CSSGQVTEAFF.

The chain links TRBV12-3 or TRBV12-4 to TRBJ2-1; D possibly corresponds to TRBD2 (5 bases). This CDR3 region has 16 residues. The V gene lost 5 bases and the J gene lost 5 bases, with 19 bases spanning the gap. The CDR3 is CASSRPTTTANNEQFF. DNA for the CDR3: TGTGCCAGCAGTCGCCCGACTACCACGGCGAACAATGAGCAGTTCTTC.

This chain links TRBV15 with TRBJ1-3, with unresolved D. The ends were cut back, 0 bases at V and 0 bases at J, with 3 bases in the middle. Germline V lookup: CDR1 LNHNV, CDR2 YYDKDF (reference sequence). The CDR3 contains 14 residues. CDR3 coding DNA: TGTGCCACCAGCAGAGACCCCTCTGGAAACACCATATATTTT. It codes for CATSRDPSGNTIYF.

This clonotype was recorded a few times. The V gene is TRBV5-5, the J gene TRBJ2-1, with 7 bases fitting TRBD1. The V gene's germline CDR1 is SGHKS and CDR2 YYEKEE (reference sequence). This CDR3 has 12 residues. V trimming: 2 bases; J trimming: 10 bases; junction bases outside the gene matches: 3. This CDR3 is CASSFTGEEQFF. In DNA, the CDR3 is TGTGCCAGCAGCTTTACAGGGGAAGAGCAGTTCTTC. The full variable domain, completed using reference TRBV5-5 and TRBJ2-1, is DAGVTQSPTHLIKTRGQQVTLRCSPISGHKSVSWYQQVLGQGPQFIFQYYEKEERGRGNFPDRFSARQFPNYSSELNVNALLLGDSALYLCASSFTGEEQFFGPGTRLTVL.

The genes are TRBV9 and TRBJ2-7; no clear D. Germline V lookup: CDR1 SGDLS, CDR2 YYNGEE. The CDR3 has 13 residues. Trimming took 6 bases from V and 2 from J, leaving 12 bases between them. The chain's CDR3 is CASNPGGTYEQYF. CDR3 DNA sequence: TGTGCCAGCAACCCCGGCGGAACCTACGAGCAGTACTTC.

This clonotype came up a few times. The V gene is TRBV29-1, the J gene TRBJ2-7; tentative D call: TRBD1 (6 bases). Germline assignment: CDR1 SQVTM and CDR2 ANQGSEA. CDR3 length: 14 amino acids. With 7 bases removed from V and 3 bases from J, the gap between germline ends came to 19 bases. The CDR3 coding sequence is TGCAGCGCGGTCCGGGACACCAACCGCTACGAGCAGTACTTC. Its translation: CSAVRDTNRYEQYF.

This clonotype has just one count. The V call is TRBV5-4, the J call TRBJ2-2; D is unresolved. Germline CDR1 and CDR2: SGHNT and YYREEE (reference sequence). CDR3 length equals 13 residues. Trimming removed 4 bases from V and 2 bases from J, with 6 bases in between. This CDR3 is CASSRDNTGELFF. As DNA, the CDR3 is TGTGCCAGCAGCCGAGACAACACCGGGGAGCTGTTTTTT. Filled out from reference TRBV5-4 and TRBJ2-2, the complete variable domain reads ETGVTQSPTHLIKTRGQQVTLRCSSQSGHNTVSWYQQALGQGPQFIFQYYREEENGRGNFPPRFSGLQFPNYSSELNVNALELDDSALYLCASSRDNTGELFFGEGSRLTVL.

V usage is TRBV20-1 and J usage is TRBJ1-2; D is unresolved. CDR3 length equals 11 residues. Germline loops: CDR1 DFQATT, CDR2 SNEGSKA (reference sequence). The ends were cut back, 6 bases at V and 1 base at J, with 6 bases in the middle. As DNA, the CDR3 is TGCAGTGCCGGATTTAACTATGGCTACACCTTC. It is translated as CSAGFNYGYTF.